The 16 T cell receptor beta chains listed next were all sequenced from one sample in a study of shared clonotypes between healthy human individuals. Profiled with immunoSEQ multiplex PCR; TCRdb holds only in-frame clones, not every one. The sample consists of approximately 2.5 million clones, roughly 93% of them appearing once. The sample comprised naive CD4+ T cells from PBMCs. Stated subset: CD45RA+ positively selected. The receptors stem from a man between 18 and 35 years old in good health. Some clones in this sample may be carry-over from other donors' samples.

As concerns this clone: Mismatch with germline at one junction end may stem from a read error. This chain uses TRBV4-1 with TRBJ2-1; tentatively, D is TRBD2 (5 bases). Germline assignment: CDR1 MGHRA and CDR2 YSYEKL. This CDR3 comprises 14 residues. As DNA, the CDR3 is TGCGCCAGCAGCCAGGCCCTCACTAGAAGGGATTGGGTCTTC. This translates into CASSQALTRRDWVF.

V and J are TRBV14 and TRBJ2-7; 9 bases are shared with TRBD2. The V gene end was trimmed by 1 base and the J gene end by 3 bases; junction bases not matched to a gene: 4. The germline gives CDR1 SGHDN, CDR2 FVKESK. The CDR3 loop spans 15 amino acids. This chain's CDR3 is CASSQGLAGNYEQYF. CDR3 in DNA: TGTGCCAGCAGCCAAGGGCTAGCGGGGAACTACGAGCAGTACTTC.

This clone was picked up a small number of times. The CDR3 loop reads CASSLQGPGNTIYF. CDR3 bases: TGTGCCAGCAGCTTGCAGGGGCCTGGAAACACCATATATTTT. J is TRBJ1-3 and V is TRBV5-4; a possible D gene is TRBD1 (6 bases). Germline CDR1 and CDR2: SGHNT and YYREEE (reference sequence). The CDR3 spans 14 residues. Trimming shortened V by 1 base and J by 2 bases, and 7 bases separated the two germline ends.

The chain uses TRBV7-9 and TRBJ2-5; D gene uncertain. The J call is uncertain, as TRBJ2-7 better fits the DNA end. CDR3 length: 13 amino acids. CDR1 SEHNR and CDR2 FQNEAQ come from the germline V gene (reference sequence). CDR3 DNA: TGTGCCATCCAGGCCGGGCAGTCCTACGAGCAGTACTTC. As protein: CAIQAGQSYEQYF.

The chain has TRBV30 and TRBJ2-2; D is unclear. V was pared by 0 bases and J by 7 bases, with 6 bases between. This CDR3 is built from 12 residues. Per germline, CDR1 GTSNPN and CDR2 SVGIG (reference sequence). The CDR3 region has the DNA TGTGCCTGGAGTGTACCCCTCGGGGAGCTGTTTTTT. This sequence encodes CAWSVPLGELFF.

V usage is TRBV28 and J usage is TRBJ1-1, with D hard to call. CDR1 and CDR2 from the germline V gene are MDHEN and SYDVKM. Between the trimmed V and J ends, which lost 6 bases and 6 bases, there was a span of 8 bases. This CDR3 has 11 amino acids. This chain's CDR3 is CASSQRSEAFF. CDR3 nucleotides: TGTGCCAGCAGCCAAAGGTCTGAAGCTTTCTTT.

The V call is TRBV5-4, the J call TRBJ2-7; TRBD2 matches at 7 bases. Germline trimming cut 3 bases from V and 4 bases from J; bases unmatched to any gene: 7. The CDR3 totals 14 residues. Germline CDR1 reads SGHNT; CDR2 reads YYREEE (reference sequence). CDR3 coding DNA: TGTGCCAGCAGCTCCTGGGGGGGGATATACGAGCAGTACTTC. This codes for CASSSWGGIYEQYF.

There are a few counts of this clone. Other nucleotide sequences from this sample produce the same CDR3. The V and J genes are TRBV18 and TRBJ1-5, with D uncertain. Trimming took 3 bases from V and 1 from J, leaving 4 bases between them. Looked up from germline, CDR1 is KGHSH and CDR2 is LQKENI. CDR3 length: 13 residues. CDR3 residues: CASSPHSNQPQHF. CDR3 DNA: TGTGCCAGCTCACCCCACAGCAATCAGCCCCAGCATTTT.

V and J are TRBV29-1 and TRBJ2-5, with D unclear. The germline V gene encodes CDR1 SQVTM and CDR2 ANQGSEA. The ends were cut back, 2 bases at V and 1 base at J, with 11 bases in the middle. The CDR3 is made up of 14 amino acids. The CDR3 region is CSVERTRPQETQYF. CDR3 sequence (DNA): TGCAGCGTTGAACGTACAAGACCCCAAGAGACCCAGTACTTC.

This clone showed up just a few times. This rearrangement joins TRBV7-2 to TRBJ2-5; D call uncertain. In germline, CDR1 is SGHTA, CDR2 FQGNSA. The CDR3 sequence is 12 residues long. V was clipped by 1 base and J by 5 bases, with 5 bases between them. CDR3: CASSLEVETQYF. CDR3 nucleotide sequence: TGTGCCAGCAGCTTAGAGGTGGAGACCCAGTACTTC. Complete variable domain (other parts from reference TRBV7-2 and TRBJ2-5): GAGVSQSPSNKVTEKGKDVELRCDPISGHTALYWYRQSLGQGLEFLIYFQGNSAPDKSGLPSDRFSAERTGGSVSTLTIQRTQQEDSAVYLCASSLEVETQYFGPGTRLLVL.

The chain employs TRBV15 and TRBJ2-5; 9 bases map to TRBD2. The CDR3 runs to 14 residues. Germline V gene data show CDR1 as LNHNV and CDR2 as YYDKDF (reference sequence). V shed 0 bases and J 14 bases; nucleotides not matched to a gene: 10. In DNA form, the CDR3 reads TGTGCCACCAGCAGAGATGTTATAGCGGGAGCCACATACTTC. Its protein is CATSRDVIAGATYF.

The V gene is TRBV7-3, the J gene TRBJ1-1, with a tentative D call TRBD1 (5 bases). This CDR3 has 14 residues. Germline values: CDR1 SGHTA, CDR2 FQGTGA. Trimming shortened V by 3 bases and J by 0 bases, and 8 bases separated the two germline ends. In DNA form, the CDR3 reads TGTGCCAGCAGCTTGGCAGGGATGAACACTGAAGCTTTCTTT. Its translation: CASSLAGMNTEAFF.

This chain joins TRBV5-1 and TRBJ2-1; 9 bases fit TRBD1. The junction had 9 bases not matched to a gene; V was cut back by 4 bases and J by 7 bases. This CDR3 has 15 amino acids. Germline CDR1 SGHRS, CDR2 YFSETQ. The CDR3 coding sequence is TGCGCCAGCAGCGCCGGGACAGGGACTATGAATGAGCAGTTCTTC. Amino acids: CASSAGTGTMNEQFF.

The V and J genes are TRBV6-6 and TRBJ1-3; 7 bases agree with TRBD1. The CDR3 consists of 15 residues. The J segment lost 2 bases and the V segment lost 4 bases, leaving 5 bases of the junction unmatched. Per germline, CDR1 MNHNY and CDR2 SVGAGI (reference sequence). CDR3 sequence (DNA): TGTGCCAGCAGTTCCCGGGACAGTCCTGGAAACACCATATATTTT. This gives the protein CASSSRDSPGNTIYF.

The rearrangement uses TRBV11-3 and TRBJ2-3; 10 bases are shared with TRBD2. The V and J ends lost 5 bases and 2 bases, in that order; junction bases with no gene match: 4. Looked up from germline, CDR1 is SGHNT and CDR2 is YENEEA. CDR3 length equals 15 residues. The CDR3 spells CASSRGTSDTDTQYF. The DNA of the CDR3 is TGTGCCAGCAGCCGCGGGACTAGCGACACAGATACGCAGTATTTT.

This rearrangement joins TRBV6-5 to TRBJ1-6; D is unclear. V lost 3 bases and J 8 bases, leaving 14 bases between the germline ends. This CDR3 is 15 amino acids long. Germline loops: CDR1 MNHEY, CDR2 SVGAGI. CDR3: CASSYSLVGDSPLHF. The CDR3 DNA reads as TGTGCCAGCAGTTATAGTCTAGTCGGGGATTCACCCCTCCACTTT.